The rows below give T cell receptor beta chains drawn from one sample of a study of T cells in localized non-small cell lung cancer. Here immunoSEQ multiplex PCR was the method, and the copy in TCRdb shows in-frame clones only, minus some. The repertoire has over 70,000 clones, about nine tenths of them found once; the top ten carry approximately 4%. The sequenced sample was PBMCs, obtained before any cancer treatment. Source of these receptors: a woman aged 35-75 years with stage II squamous cell lung carcinoma. Each CDR3 is given with its conserved first and last residue. Each record gives: V gene, J gene, clone size, CDR3 length, D gene, CDR3 DNA, CDR3 protein. The D gene is left open where the match is weak. Expanded clones get a size class; other rows say once, few or many, or leave the size out.

V gene: TRBV12-5
J gene: TRBJ1-5
clone size: -
CDR3 length: 16
D gene: TRBD1
CDR3 DNA: TGTGCTAGTGGCCGTCCCGGGACAGGGATGGTTCAGCCCCAGCATTTT
CDR3 protein: CASGRPGTGMVQPQHF

V gene: TRBV6-6
J gene: TRBJ1-1
clone size: -
CDR3 length: 15
D gene: -
CDR3 DNA: TGTGCCAGCAGTTACCCGCAGAAAAATATCCCTGAAGCTTTCTTT
CDR3 protein: CASSYPQKNIPEAFF

V gene: TRBV28
J gene: TRBJ1-5
clone size: -
CDR3 length: 12
D gene: -
CDR3 DNA: TGTGCCACGATTTCAGGGACTCAGCCCCAGCATTTT
CDR3 protein: CATISGTQPQHF

V gene: TRBV5-6
J gene: TRBJ1-3
clone size: -
CDR3 length: 14
D gene: -
CDR3 DNA: TGTGCCAGCAGCTTGGGGGACAACCTAAACACCATATATTTT
CDR3 protein: CASSLGDNLNTIYF

V gene: TRBV27
J gene: TRBJ1-1
clone size: -
CDR3 length: 14
D gene: TRBD1
CDR3 DNA: TGTGCCAGCAGGCCGGGACAGCAGAACACTGAAGCTTTCTTT
CDR3 protein: CASRPGQQNTEAFF

V gene: TRBV4-2
J gene: TRBJ2-5
clone size: -
CDR3 length: 16
D gene: TRBD1
CDR3 DNA: TGTGCCAGCAGCCAAGACGGACAGGGAGGCCAAGAGACCCAGTACTTC
CDR3 protein: CASSQDGQGGQETQYF

V gene: TRBV10-2
J gene: TRBJ1-4
clone size: once
CDR3 length: 15
D gene: -
CDR3 DNA: TGCGCCAGCAGTGAGCGGGACGCAACTAATGAAAAACTGTTTTTT
CDR3 protein: CASSERDATNEKLFF

V gene: TRBV18
J gene: TRBJ1-2
clone size: -
CDR3 length: 13
D gene: -
CDR3 DNA: TGTGCCAGCTCCTCTGAAGCAGGGGAAGGCTACACCTTC
CDR3 protein: CASSSEAGEGYTF

V gene: TRBV6-1
J gene: TRBJ2-7
clone size: few
CDR3 length: 15
D gene: -
CDR3 DNA: TGTGCCAGCAGTGACGACAGCGTATTTGGGTACGAGCAGTACTTC
CDR3 protein: CASSDDSVFGYEQYF

V gene: TRBV7-9
J gene: TRBJ2-7
clone size: -
CDR3 length: 15
D gene: TRBD2
CDR3 DNA: TGTGCCAGCAGCGGGGGACTAGCGGAGACCTACGAGCAGTACTTC
CDR3 protein: CASSGGLAETYEQYF

V gene: TRBV2
J gene: TRBJ1-2
clone size: -
CDR3 length: 14
D gene: -
CDR3 DNA: TGTGCCAGCAGCCAAGGGGGGGGTTACTATGGCTACACCTTC
CDR3 protein: CASSQGGGYYGYTF

V gene: TRBV7-6
J gene: TRBJ1-3
clone size: once
CDR3 length: 18
D gene: -
CDR3 DNA: TGTGCCAGCAGCCGTAGTAAGGACGGTCGCCACTCTGGAAACACCATATATTTT
CDR3 protein: CASSRSKDGRHSGNTIYF

V gene: TRBV7-9
J gene: TRBJ2-5
clone size: -
CDR3 length: 15
D gene: -
CDR3 DNA: TGTGCCAGCAGCCGAGAGGGGGGGACTCAAGAGACCCAGTACTTC
CDR3 protein: CASSREGGTQETQYF

V gene: TRBV12-2
J gene: TRBJ2-1
clone size: -
CDR3 length: 15
D gene: -
CDR3 DNA: TGTGCAAGTCGCCAGCCCGGGGACAGGTACAATGAGCAGTTCTTC
CDR3 protein: CASRQPGDRYNEQFF

V gene: TRBV5-1
J gene: TRBJ2-1
clone size: -
CDR3 length: 14
D gene: TRBD2
CDR3 DNA: TGCGCCAGCAGTTTTCCGGGACTACCCAATGAGCAGTTCTTC
CDR3 protein: CASSFPGLPNEQFF

V gene: TRBV25-1
J gene: TRBJ2-1
clone size: once
CDR3 length: 15
D gene: TRBD1
CDR3 DNA: TGTGCCAGCAGGGCAGGGGGACAGGGATACAATGAGCAGTTCTTC
CDR3 protein: CASRAGGQGYNEQFF

V gene: TRBV10-3
J gene: TRBJ1-3
clone size: -
CDR3 length: 14
D gene: -
CDR3 DNA: TGTGCCACCAGGGGCCCAAGCTCTGGAAACACCATATATTTT
CDR3 protein: CATRGPSSGNTIYF

V gene: TRBV9
J gene: TRBJ2-2
clone size: -
CDR3 length: 15
D gene: -
CDR3 DNA: TGTGCCAGCAGCGTAGGTAGCGTTAGCACCGGGGAGCTGTTTTTT
CDR3 protein: CASSVGSVSTGELFF

V gene: TRBV5-4
J gene: TRBJ2-3
clone size: -
CDR3 length: 13
D gene: -
CDR3 DNA: TGTGCCAGCAGCTTACAGAACACAGATACGCAGTATTTT
CDR3 protein: CASSLQNTDTQYF

V gene: TRBV5-1
J gene: TRBJ1-2
clone size: -
CDR3 length: 15
D gene: -
CDR3 DNA: TGCGCCAGCAAGGGTATAATCAGTTCTAACTATGGCTACACCTTC
CDR3 protein: CASKGIISSNYGYTF

V gene: TRBV6-1
J gene: TRBJ2-3
clone size: -
CDR3 length: 15
D gene: -
CDR3 DNA: TGTGCCAGCAGTGAAGGTCCCGGGTTCACAGATACGCAGTATTTT
CDR3 protein: CASSEGPGFTDTQYF

V gene: TRBV30
J gene: TRBJ1-4
clone size: -
CDR3 length: 15
D gene: -
CDR3 DNA: TGTGCCTGGAGTGCCGCCGGGGGGATAGGAGAAAAACTGTTTTTT
CDR3 protein: CAWSAAGGIGEKLFF

V gene: TRBV19
J gene: TRBJ1-1
clone size: -
CDR3 length: 14
D gene: -
CDR3 DNA: TGTGCCAGTAGTACAGGACAAAGGTTCTCTGAAGCTTTCTTT
CDR3 protein: CASSTGQRFSEAFF

V gene: TRBV7-8
J gene: TRBJ1-1
clone size: -
CDR3 length: 13
D gene: -
CDR3 DNA: TGTGCCAGCAGCTTATCAGGGAACACTGAAGCTTTCTTT
CDR3 protein: CASSLSGNTEAFF

V gene: TRBV25-1
J gene: TRBJ2-2
clone size: -
CDR3 length: 16
D gene: -
CDR3 DNA: TGTGCCAGCAGTAGGGCGGAAAGATCGAACACCGGGGAGCTGTTTTTT
CDR3 protein: CASSRAERSNTGELFF

V gene: TRBV20-1
J gene: TRBJ1-2
clone size: -
CDR3 length: 11
D gene: -
CDR3 DNA: TGCAGTGCTAGAGACTTAGACGGCTACACCTTC
CDR3 protein: CSARDLDGYTF

V gene: TRBV2
J gene: TRBJ2-3
clone size: once
CDR3 length: 16
D gene: TRBD2
CDR3 DNA: TGTGCCAGCAATTCACTAGCGGGGGGTAGCACAGATACGCAGTATTTT
CDR3 protein: CASNSLAGGSTDTQYF

V gene: TRBV30
J gene: TRBJ1-6
clone size: -
CDR3 length: 13
D gene: -
CDR3 DNA: TGTGCCTGGAGTACTGGTATGAGTTCACCCCTCCACTTT
CDR3 protein: CAWSTGMSSPLHF

V gene: TRBV6-1
J gene: TRBJ2-5
clone size: once
CDR3 length: 15
D gene: -
CDR3 DNA: TGTGCCAGCAGTGTGTCTCGATCCAGCGGGGAGACCCAGTACTTC
CDR3 protein: CASSVSRSSGETQYF

V gene: TRBV7-2
J gene: TRBJ2-1
clone size: -
CDR3 length: 15
D gene: TRBD2
CDR3 DNA: TGTGCCAGCAGCAACAGCGGGGGGGGCTACAATGAGCAGTTCTTC
CDR3 protein: CASSNSGGGYNEQFF

V gene: TRBV19
J gene: TRBJ1-5
clone size: -
CDR3 length: 15
D gene: -
CDR3 DNA: TGTGCCAGTAACACCCGCGGGGGCGGCAATCAGCCCCAGCATTTT
CDR3 protein: CASNTRGGGNQPQHF